A selection of T cell receptor beta chains follows, all from one sample in a study of T cells in Graves' hyperthyroidism and ophthalmopathy. TCRdb reprocessed the multiplex PCR reads with MiXCR, giving one entry per CDR3 protein. This sample has some 320,000 distinct CDR3 sequences, with approximately 14% found just once. Sequenced input: blood. These receptor sequences come from a woman aged 40-49 years with Graves' ophthalmopathy. Both conserved end residues are part of each CDR3. D genes are given only for firm matches.

v_gene: TRBV7-6; j_gene: TRBJ2-1; d_gene: TRBD2; CDR3aa: CASSLTGTSGRKQFF
v_gene: TRBV3-1; j_gene: TRBJ2-5; d_gene: TRBD2; CDR3aa: CVSSQEPSGGQTQYF
v_gene: TRBV20-1; j_gene: TRBJ2-3; d_gene: TRBD2; CDR3aa: CSARDSREPSNTQYF
v_gene: TRBV29-1; j_gene: TRBJ1-2; d_gene: -; CDR3aa: CSVVVGALTNYGYTF
v_gene: TRBV11-2; j_gene: TRBJ2-1; d_gene: -; CDR3aa: CASSKMNEQFF
v_gene: TRBV9; j_gene: TRBJ1-6; d_gene: -; CDR3aa: CASSVGVSYNSPLHF
v_gene: TRBV13; j_gene: TRBJ1-2; d_gene: TRBD1; CDR3aa: CASSFSGTGDYGYTF
v_gene: TRBV20-1; j_gene: TRBJ1-1; d_gene: -; CDR3aa: CSAAGSDRYTEAFF
v_gene: TRBV20-1; j_gene: TRBJ1-2; d_gene: -; CDR3aa: CSAPDSLSHTGYTF
v_gene: TRBV13; j_gene: TRBJ2-5; d_gene: -; CDR3aa: CASSLEGRSGDQETQYF
v_gene: TRBV5-6; j_gene: TRBJ2-2; d_gene: -; CDR3aa: CASNTGHLTGELFF
v_gene: TRBV7-9; j_gene: TRBJ1-6; d_gene: TRBD1; CDR3aa: CASSLQDRANSPLHF
v_gene: TRBV18; j_gene: TRBJ1-2; d_gene: -; CDR3aa: CASSPGGGVDGYTF
v_gene: TRBV6-1; j_gene: TRBJ2-7; d_gene: -; CDR3aa: CASSQTGALEQYF
v_gene: TRBV20-1; j_gene: TRBJ1-6; d_gene: -; CDR3aa: CSARTPGRGSPLHF
v_gene: TRBV5-1; j_gene: TRBJ1-5; d_gene: -; CDR3aa: CASSLGIRQPQHF
v_gene: TRBV3-1; j_gene: TRBJ2-2; d_gene: TRBD1; CDR3aa: CASSHFGQGNSGELFF
v_gene: TRBV5-1; j_gene: TRBJ2-5; d_gene: -; CDR3aa: CASSPPVVETQYF
v_gene: TRBV2; j_gene: TRBJ1-3; d_gene: TRBD1; CDR3aa: CASSLDRVGNTIYF
v_gene: TRBV18; j_gene: TRBJ2-3; d_gene: -; CDR3aa: CASSPPGLSTDTQYF